A selection of T cell receptor beta chains follows, all from one sample in a study of response to subunit inactivated influenza vaccine. TCRdb analysed the RT-PCR reads with MiXCR anew, one entry per CDR3 protein. The sample comprises around 530,000 distinct CDR3 sequences, approximately 15% of which are singletons, and less than 4% rests with the top ten. Sample: CD4+ T cells sorted from PBMCs, taken around 25 months after vaccination. These receptor sequences come from a man between 50 and 69 years old who received an inactivated influenza vaccine. CDR3s include the opening cysteine and the closing phenylalanine or tryptophan. A D gene is named only where the DNA matches it firmly. The size entry is marked missing in some rows and otherwise reads once, few, many or a size class.

CDR3nt | CDR3aa | j_gene | abundance | v_gene | d_gene | len
TGTGCCAGCAGCTTAGAGTTAGCAGGGGCTTTTCAGTACTTC | CASSLELAGAFQYF | TRBJ2-4 | NA | TRBV11-2 | NA | 14
TGTGCCAGCAGCTTTTTATTCTCAGAGACCCAGTACTTC | CASSFLFSETQYF | TRBJ2-5 | NA | TRBV7-6 | NA | 13
TGCAGTGCTGAGCCCCAGGGGTACGAGCAGTACTTC | CSAEPQGYEQYF | TRBJ2-7 | few | TRBV20-1 | NA | 12
TGTGCCACCGGGACAGGGGTCTACAATGAGCAGTTCTTC | CATGTGVYNEQFF | TRBJ2-1 | many | TRBV24-1 | TRBD1 | 13
TGTGCCAGCAGTATGTCCCGGGAGCAGTTCTTC | CASSMSREQFF | TRBJ2-1 | many | TRBV12-3/TRBV12-4 | NA | 11
TGCAGTGCTAGGCGAGGGGCCGCCACAGATACGCAGTATTTT | CSARRGAATDTQYF | TRBJ2-3 | few | TRBV20-1 | NA | 14
TGTGCCAGCAGTTTTCAGGGCACAGGGGGCTATGGCTACACCTTC | CASSFQGTGGYGYTF | TRBJ1-2 | few | TRBV28 | TRBD1 | 15
TGCAGTGCCAGAAGGGGGTGCGAGCAGTACTTC | CSARRGCEQYF | TRBJ2-7 | NA | TRBV20-1 | NA | 11
TGCGCCAGCAGCTCTTGGACAGGGGGCGGAAGGGAGACCCAGTACTTC | CASSSWTGGGRETQYF | TRBJ2-5 | few | TRBV5-1 | TRBD1 | 16
TGCAGTGCCCAAGGGACAGGCCGCTCCTACAATGAGCAGTTCTTC | CSAQGTGRSYNEQFF | TRBJ2-1 | NA | TRBV20-1 | TRBD1 | 15
TGTGCCAGCAGTGAAAGGACAGGGAGTAATCAGCAGTTCTTC | CASSERTGSNQQFF | TRBJ2-1 | NA | TRBV12-3/TRBV12-4 | TRBD1 | 14
TGCGCCAGCAGCTTGTTTAAGGGGAATGCTTCACCCCTCCACTTT | CASSLFKGNASPLHF | TRBJ1-6 | NA | TRBV5-1 | NA | 15
TGTGCCAGCAGTTTAACGGGGGCCTCAAGAACAGATACGCAGTATTTT | CASSLTGASRTDTQYF | TRBJ2-3 | few | TRBV12-3/TRBV12-4 | NA | 16
TGTGCCAGCAGCCATACAAGGGTATACACAGATACGCAGTATTTT | CASSHTRVYTDTQYF | TRBJ2-3 | NA | TRBV3-1 | NA | 15
TGTGCCAGCAGTGGACAGGGCGTGCCTGGCTACACCTTC | CASSGQGVPGYTF | TRBJ1-2 | NA | TRBV2 | TRBD1 | 13
TGTGCAACCACAGGGGTCCGCAATCAGCCCCAGCATTTT | CATTGVRNQPQHF | TRBJ1-5 | NA | TRBV6-6 | TRBD1 | 13
TGTGCCAGCAGTTTCGGACAGGGGTTCGAGCAGTACTTC | CASSFGQGFEQYF | TRBJ2-7 | few | TRBV12-3/TRBV12-4 | TRBD1 | 13
TGTGCCAGCAGCGTCCCCAGACCTATTACGAAGGAGTCTGCCTCGTACAATGAGCAGTTCTTC | CASSVPRPITKESASYNEQFF | TRBJ2-1 | few | TRBV9 | NA | 21
TGCGCCAGCAGCGACGGGGGCATCCAAGAGACCCAGTACTTC | CASSDGGIQETQYF | TRBJ2-5 | many | TRBV5-1 | NA | 14
TGTGCCAGCAGTGGCTTTGGTCCCGGGCGGTCTTCCTACAATGAGCAGTTCTTC | CASSGFGPGRSSYNEQFF | TRBJ2-1 | few | TRBV28 | NA | 18
TGTGCCAGCAGCTTTCTCGACACAGATACGCAGTATTTT | CASSFLDTDTQYF | TRBJ2-3 | NA | TRBV7-9 | NA | 13
TGCAGTGCTAGAGAGCCCTCTAGCAATCAGCCCCAGCATTTT | CSAREPSSNQPQHF | TRBJ1-5 | NA | TRBV20-1 | NA | 14
TGTGCCAGCAGCCCTGGGGCCCGGGGAACTGAAGCTTTCTTT | CASSPGARGTEAFF | TRBJ1-1 | NA | TRBV16 | NA | 14
TGTGCCACCAGCCCACCCAGGGAAGGTGAGCAGTTCTTC | CATSPPREGEQFF | TRBJ2-1 | few | TRBV15 | NA | 13
TGTGCCAGCTTTCTCGGGTCTTACAATGAGCAGTTCTTC | CASFLGSYNEQFF | TRBJ2-1 | few | TRBV2 | NA | 13
TGTGCCAGCATCCTCGTGGGTGGAGAGACCCAGTACTTC | CASILVGGETQYF | TRBJ2-5 | NA | TRBV6-1 | NA | 13
TGTGCCAGCAACTCCAGATGGATGGACAATGAGCAGTTCTTC | CASNSRWMDNEQFF | TRBJ2-1 | few | TRBV7-3 | NA | 14
TGTGCCAGCAGCTCATCCCAGGGGCAGTACTTC | CASSSSQGQYF | TRBJ2-7 | NA | TRBV12-3/TRBV12-4 | NA | 11